This T cell receptor beta chain was captured in a study of T cell clusters in autoimmune cytopenias. Notes on the study in general: Exclusive TRB clusters were about 2.9-fold more numerous in healthy donors than in active autoimmune hepatitis. Clustering suggested that physiological T cell clusters were missing in primary autoimmune cytopenia patients.

From germline, CDR1 is SGHTA and CDR2 FQGNSA. The CDR3 consists of 14 residues. TRB was amplified from roughly 250 ng of peripheral blood genomic DNA per sample. Regarding this clonotype: What it binds is unknown.

Multiplex touch-down PCR amplified TRB using TRB-A and TRB-B pools in one tube. TCRdb re-called the multiplex PCR reads; one entry per CDR3 protein, DNA not given. The sample table includes around 8,200 distinct CDR3 sequences. This chain joins TRBV7-2 and TRBJ2-3. The clonotype comes from a human donor with an autoimmune cytopenia or autoimmune hepatitis (not recorded which). The sequenced sample consisted of peripheral blood. CDR3: CASSLSGSADTQYF.